Listed below are T cell receptor beta chains from one sample, sequenced in a study of beta chain features in type 1 diabetes. Using immunoSEQ multiplex PCR, the repertoire was profiled, and TCRdb retains in-frame clones only, with some absent. This sample has some 400,000 clones; more than 13% occur once, and the top ten carry roughly 0.017%. The sample comprised naive CD4+ T cells from blood. The receptors derive from a woman younger than 30 in good health. Both conserved end residues are part of each CDR3. The D gene is left open where the match is weak. For some rows the clone size is stated as once, few or many, or as a class when expanded; others skip it.

v_gene: TRBV30
abundance: NA
len: 16
j_gene: TRBJ2-7
d_gene: TRBD2
CDR3aa: CAWSDHGTSGSPEQYF
CDR3nt: TGTGCCTGGAGTGATCACGGGACTAGCGGGAGCCCCGAGCAGTACTTC

v_gene: TRBV11-2
abundance: few
len: 14
j_gene: TRBJ2-5
d_gene: TRBD1
CDR3aa: CASSTGTGRETQYF
CDR3nt: TGTGCCAGCAGCACTGGGACAGGCCGGGAGACCCAGTACTTC

v_gene: TRBV29-1
abundance: few
len: 12
j_gene: TRBJ2-7
d_gene: NA
CDR3aa: CSGWGRADEQYF
CDR3nt: TGCAGCGGTTGGGGGCGGGCTGACGAGCAGTACTTC

v_gene: TRBV10-3
abundance: NA
len: 15
j_gene: TRBJ2-1
d_gene: TRBD2
CDR3aa: CAITGGVANYNEQFF
CDR3nt: TGTGCCATTACCGGGGGGGTAGCGAACTACAATGAGCAGTTCTTC

v_gene: TRBV30
abundance: few
len: 15
j_gene: TRBJ2-7
d_gene: NA
CDR3aa: CAWSMREGHSYEQYF
CDR3nt: TGTGCCTGGAGTATGAGGGAGGGACACTCCTACGAGCAGTACTTC

v_gene: TRBV29-1
abundance: few
len: 13
j_gene: TRBJ2-1
d_gene: NA
CDR3aa: CSVGEAVLSEQFF
CDR3nt: TGCAGCGTTGGAGAAGCGGTACTTAGTGAGCAGTTCTTC

v_gene: TRBV7-2
abundance: few
len: 17
j_gene: TRBJ2-1
d_gene: TRBD2
CDR3aa: CASSLGSLAGAYNEQFF
CDR3nt: TGTGCCAGCAGCTTAGGCTCACTAGCGGGGGCCTACAATGAGCAGTTCTTC

v_gene: TRBV19
abundance: NA
len: 15
j_gene: TRBJ2-7
d_gene: TRBD1
CDR3aa: CASSSPGTGRYEQYF
CDR3nt: TGTGCCAGTAGTTCTCCCGGGACAGGGAGGTACGAGCAGTACTTC

v_gene: TRBV29-1
abundance: NA
len: 14
j_gene: TRBJ2-1
d_gene: TRBD2
CDR3aa: CSVEEAAGGDYQFF
CDR3nt: TGCAGCGTTGAAGAGGCCGCCGGGGGGGATTACCAGTTCTTC

v_gene: TRBV19
abundance: NA
len: 14
j_gene: TRBJ2-2
d_gene: TRBD1
CDR3aa: CASNDRGRTGELFF
CDR3nt: TGTGCCAGTAACGACAGGGGACGAACCGGGGAGCTGTTTTTT

v_gene: TRBV18
abundance: few
len: 15
j_gene: TRBJ1-1
d_gene: TRBD1
CDR3aa: CASSPPNRGGTEAFF
CDR3nt: TGTGCCAGCTCACCACCGAACAGGGGGGGAACTGAAGCTTTCTTT

v_gene: TRBV4-1
abundance: NA
len: 15
j_gene: TRBJ2-1
d_gene: TRBD2
CDR3aa: CASSQDWAGGNEQFF
CDR3nt: TGCGCCAGCAGCCAAGATTGGGCGGGAGGCAATGAGCAGTTCTTC

v_gene: TRBV30
abundance: NA
len: 14
j_gene: TRBJ2-5
d_gene: NA
CDR3aa: CAWRAGVGRETQYF
CDR3nt: TGTGCCTGGAGGGCGGGCGTAGGGCGAGAGACCCAGTACTTC

v_gene: TRBV29-1
abundance: few
len: 14
j_gene: TRBJ2-1
d_gene: NA
CDR3aa: CSVDSAVGSNEQFF
CDR3nt: TGCAGCGTTGATTCGGCGGTGGGGAGCAATGAGCAGTTCTTC

v_gene: TRBV30
abundance: few
len: 12
j_gene: TRBJ2-7
d_gene: NA
CDR3aa: CAWTWGRGEQYF
CDR3nt: TGTGCCTGGACTTGGGGGCGAGGCGAGCAGTACTTC

v_gene: TRBV28
abundance: NA
len: 16
j_gene: TRBJ1-5
d_gene: NA
CDR3aa: CASSSPGHPRNQPQHF
CDR3nt: TGTGCCAGCAGTTCGCCGGGACACCCTAGGAATCAGCCCCAGCATTTT

v_gene: TRBV30
abundance: few
len: 14
j_gene: TRBJ2-4
d_gene: NA
CDR3aa: CAWGGGGTKNIQYF
CDR3nt: TGTGCCTGGGGGGGTGGAGGGACCAAAAACATTCAGTACTTC

v_gene: TRBV27
abundance: NA
len: 16
j_gene: TRBJ1-5
d_gene: NA
CDR3aa: CASSLYSDISNQPQHF
CDR3nt: TGTGCCAGCAGTTTATATTCAGACATAAGCAATCAGCCCCAGCATTTT

v_gene: TRBV30
abundance: NA
len: 14
j_gene: TRBJ2-7
d_gene: TRBD2
CDR3aa: CACRLAGALYEQYF
CDR3nt: TGTGCCTGTAGACTAGCGGGGGCCCTCTACGAGCAGTACTTC

v_gene: TRBV6-6
abundance: few
len: 11
j_gene: TRBJ2-1
d_gene: NA
CDR3aa: CASSYLDEQFF
CDR3nt: TGTGCCAGCAGTTATCTTGATGAGCAGTTCTTC

v_gene: TRBV15
abundance: few
len: 15
j_gene: TRBJ1-5
d_gene: NA
CDR3aa: CATSRDAGGNQPQHF
CDR3nt: TGTGCCACCAGCAGAGACGCCGGTGGCAATCAGCCCCAGCATTTT

v_gene: TRBV7-9
abundance: NA
len: 16
j_gene: TRBJ2-7
d_gene: TRBD2
CDR3aa: CASSLNPPGGPNEQYF
CDR3nt: TGTGCCAGCAGCTTAAACCCCCCGGGAGGTCCCAACGAGCAGTACTTC

v_gene: TRBV2
abundance: few
len: 11
j_gene: TRBJ2-3
d_gene: NA
CDR3aa: CASDTLDTQYF
CDR3nt: TGTGCCAGCGATACATTAGATACGCAGTATTTT

v_gene: TRBV11-2
abundance: NA
len: 13
j_gene: TRBJ2-3
d_gene: NA
CDR3aa: CASSVLLYDTQYF
CDR3nt: TGTGCCAGCAGCGTTCTACTATACGATACGCAGTATTTT

v_gene: TRBV23-1
abundance: NA
len: 15
j_gene: TRBJ1-5
d_gene: NA
CDR3aa: CASSQTDRTAQPQHF
CDR3nt: TGCGCCAGCAGTCAAACCGACAGGACGGCTCAGCCCCAGCATTTT

v_gene: TRBV5-4
abundance: few
len: 15
j_gene: TRBJ2-1
d_gene: NA
CDR3aa: CASSGGLITYNEQFF
CDR3nt: TGTGCCAGCAGCGGGGGACTGATTACCTACAATGAGCAGTTCTTC

v_gene: TRBV30
abundance: NA
len: 14
j_gene: TRBJ2-5
d_gene: TRBD2
CDR3aa: CAWSGLAGGETQYF
CDR3nt: TGTGCCTGGAGTGGACTAGCGGGAGGAGAGACCCAGTACTTC

v_gene: TRBV7-9
abundance: few
len: 13
j_gene: TRBJ2-7
d_gene: NA
CDR3aa: CASSLALTAEQYF
CDR3nt: TGTGCCAGCAGCTTAGCTTTGACAGCCGAGCAGTACTTC

v_gene: TRBV18
abundance: NA
len: 14
j_gene: TRBJ1-1
d_gene: TRBD1
CDR3aa: CASSLSTGEVEAFF
CDR3nt: TGTGCCAGCTCACTCTCGACAGGGGAAGTTGAAGCTTTCTTT